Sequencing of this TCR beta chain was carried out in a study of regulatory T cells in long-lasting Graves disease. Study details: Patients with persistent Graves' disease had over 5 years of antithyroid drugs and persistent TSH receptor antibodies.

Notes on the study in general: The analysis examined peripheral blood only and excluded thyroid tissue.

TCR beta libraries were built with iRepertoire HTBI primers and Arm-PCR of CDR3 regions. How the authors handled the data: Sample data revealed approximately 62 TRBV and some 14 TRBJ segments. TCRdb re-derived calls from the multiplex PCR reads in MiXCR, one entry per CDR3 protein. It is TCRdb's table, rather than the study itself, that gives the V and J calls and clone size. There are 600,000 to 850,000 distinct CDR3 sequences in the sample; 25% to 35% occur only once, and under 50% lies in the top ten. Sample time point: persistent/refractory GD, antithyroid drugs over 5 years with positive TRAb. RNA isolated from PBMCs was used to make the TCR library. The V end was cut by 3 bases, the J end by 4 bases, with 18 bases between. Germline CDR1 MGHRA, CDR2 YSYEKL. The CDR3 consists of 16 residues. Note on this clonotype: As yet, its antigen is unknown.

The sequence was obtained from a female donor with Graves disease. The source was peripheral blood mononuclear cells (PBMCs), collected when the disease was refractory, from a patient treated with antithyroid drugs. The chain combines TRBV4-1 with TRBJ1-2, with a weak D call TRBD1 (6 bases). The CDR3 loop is CASSQFSQGYRYGYTF. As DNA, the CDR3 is TGCGCCAGCAGCCAGTTCTCACAGGGTTATCGCTATGGCTACACCTTC.